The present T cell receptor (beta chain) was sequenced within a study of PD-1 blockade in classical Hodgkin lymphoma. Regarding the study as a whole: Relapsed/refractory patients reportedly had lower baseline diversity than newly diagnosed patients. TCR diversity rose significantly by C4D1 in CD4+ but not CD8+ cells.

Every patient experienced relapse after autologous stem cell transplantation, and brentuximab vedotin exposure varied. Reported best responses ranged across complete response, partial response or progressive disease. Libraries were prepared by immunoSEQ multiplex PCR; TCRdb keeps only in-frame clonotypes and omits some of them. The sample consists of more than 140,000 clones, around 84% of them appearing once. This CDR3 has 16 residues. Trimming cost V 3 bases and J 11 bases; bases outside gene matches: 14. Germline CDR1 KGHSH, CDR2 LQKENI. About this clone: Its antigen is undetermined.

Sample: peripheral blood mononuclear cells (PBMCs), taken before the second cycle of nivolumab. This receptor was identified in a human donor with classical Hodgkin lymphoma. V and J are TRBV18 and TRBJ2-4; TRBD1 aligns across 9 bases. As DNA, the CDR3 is TGTGCCAGCTCACCCCTTCGGGGACAGGGATCTGCGTTTCAGTACTTC. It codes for CASSPLRGQGSAFQYF.